This note documents a single TCR beta chain sequence. Its antigen is unknown. The data are from a study of Tregs in tolerant kidney transplant recipients. The study's findings and limits: For some patients, primers changed over time, blocking nucleotide-level comparison.

TCRdb keeps only in-frame clones here, not all; method: immunoSEQ multiplex PCR. The sample lists about 81,000 clones, roughly 90% seen once, with around 1.4% in the top ten. Mixed chimerism was transient after nonmyeloablative marrow transplants from related graft donors. Thawed PBMCs were FACS-sorted into unstimulated CD4+CD25+CD127- regulatory T cells, CD4+CD25- non-regulatory cells, CD4 and CD8 cells. This TCR came from a human patient who received a combined kidney and bone marrow transplant. The T cells may partly be graft donor cells. The material was CD4+ T cells from blood (PBMCs), obtained 24 months after the transplant.

CDR3 in DNA: TGTGCCAGCAGTGCCACAGGGGGTAGGGGAGAAAAACTGTTTTTT. Protein: CASSATGGRGEKLFF. This chain uses TRBV28 with TRBJ1-4; 8 bases align to TRBD1. The ends lost 5 bases at V and 8 bases at J; junction bases unmatched: 10. The CDR3 contains 15 residues. Germline V gene sequence: CDR1 MDHEN, CDR2 SYDVKM.